Shown below are 32 T cell receptor beta chains from a single sample sequenced in a study of blood T cell repertoires in COVID-19. Assay: immunoSEQ multiplex PCR; the TCRdb copy retains only in-frame clones and omits some. The repertoire holds 45,000 to 65,000 clones, approximately 90% seen once, with about 9.5% in the top ten. Sequencing used peripheral blood. All receptors come from a human donor with acute or convalescent COVID-19. The donor label of this sample is uncertain.

This clone was observed a single time. J is TRBJ2-1 and V is TRBV13; 10 bases line up with TRBD2. This CDR3 is built from 18 residues. Germline-derived CDR1 and CDR2 are PRHDT and FYEKMQ (reference sequence). J gave up 2 bases and V 8 bases, and 15 bases lay outside the gene matches. CDR3 sequence (DNA): TGTGCCAGCGGGATCCGAGCGGGAGGGACCCCCACCTACAATGAGCAGTTCTTC. Translated, it gives CASGIRAGGTPTYNEQFF.

This clone occurred once. The chain uses TRBV5-1 and TRBJ1-3, with 11 bases lining up with TRBD1. With V trimmed by 4 bases and J by 8 bases, 8 bases remained unmatched. The V gene's germline CDR1 is SGHRS and CDR2 YFSETQ. There are 15 residues in the CDR3. The CDR3 nucleotides are TGCGCCAGCAGCCCAGCCGGGACAGGGGGAGACACCATATATTTT. Translated, it gives CASSPAGTGGDTIYF.

The chain uses TRBV7-9 and TRBJ2-1; tentative D call: TRBD2 (7 bases). This CDR3 spans 12 amino acids. The germline V and J ends were trimmed by 5 bases and 8 bases, with 10 bases remaining between them. Germline assignment: CDR1 SEHNR and CDR2 FQNEAQ (reference sequence). CDR3 amino acids: CASSRGGDEQFF. The DNA of the CDR3 is TGTGCCAGCAGCCGCGGGGGCGATGAGCAGTTCTTC.

V is TRBV9 and J is TRBJ2-1; D possibly corresponds to TRBD2 (7 bases). Trimming removed 0 bases at V and 3 bases at J, with 13 bases between. Germline-derived CDR1 and CDR2 are SGDLS and YYNGEE. The CDR3 covers 16 residues. The CDR3 protein is CASSVATGGLYNEQFF. In DNA form, the CDR3 reads TGTGCCAGCAGCGTAGCTACCGGGGGGCTCTACAATGAGCAGTTCTTC.

The chain couples TRBV5-1 to TRBJ2-7; perhaps TRBD1 as D (5 bases). The CDR3 loop spans 15 amino acids. Germline-derived CDR1 and CDR2 are SGHRS and YFSETQ. Trimming left V 3 bases short and J 3 bases short, with 16 bases between. CDR3 in DNA: TGCGCCAGCAGCTGGGGCGAGACTCGGCTCTACGAGCAGTACTTC. Translation: CASSWGETRLYEQYF.

This rearrangement joins TRBV29-1 to TRBJ2-3, with D possibly TRBD2 on 5 matching bases. The CDR3 spans 12 residues. Germline V gene data show CDR1 as SQVTM and CDR2 as ANQGSEA. Trimming shortened V by 7 bases and J by 3 bases, and 11 bases separated the two germline ends. CDR3 protein: CSAHGGTDTQYF. As DNA, the CDR3 is TGCAGCGCCCATGGCGGGACAGATACGCAGTATTTT.

The chain combines TRBV5-1 with TRBJ1-3, with TRBD1 identical over 7 bases. The trim removed 0 bases at V and 2 bases at J, leaving 2 bases unmatched. This CDR3 spans 15 amino acids. Germline values: CDR1 SGHRS, CDR2 YFSETQ. The CDR3 DNA follows: TGCGCCAGCAGCTTGGAGGGGGCGACTGGAAACACCATATATTTT. Protein sequence: CASSLEGATGNTIYF.

CDR3: CASSLVPGHPNLNTEAFF. For the CDR3, the DNA is TGCGCCAGCAGCTTGGTACCAGGACACCCAAACTTGAACACTGAAGCTTTCTTT. The gene calls are TRBV5-1 and TRBJ1-1, with a possible D match to TRBD1 (5 bases). Germline values: CDR1 SGHRS, CDR2 YFSETQ. V lost 0 bases and J lost 0, with 18 bases in between. This CDR3 is 18 amino acids long.

Comments on this clone: The same CDR3 can be traced to other DNA sequences in this sample. CDR3 in DNA: TGTGCCAGCAGCCCGACAGGGTACGAGCAGTACGTC. Protein: CASSPTGYEQYV. The rearrangement joins TRBV11-2 to TRBJ2-7; TRBD1 matches 7 bases. CDR1 is SGHAT, CDR2 FQNNGV, per germline. The CDR3 has 12 amino acids. Trimming cost V 5 bases and J 4 bases; bases outside gene matches: 2.

The V and J genes are TRBV7-3 and TRBJ2-1; TRBD2 aligns across 9 bases. The CDR3 runs 15 residues. Germline V gene lookup returns CDR1 SGHTA and CDR2 FQGTGA. V lost 5 bases, J lost 10 bases, and 12 bases stayed unmatched. The CDR3: CASSVSGSIGVEQFF. The DNA of the CDR3 is TGTGCCAGCAGCGTTAGCGGGAGTATAGGGGTGGAGCAGTTCTTC.

In its sample, this clone was seen once. The rearrangement joins TRBV7-8 to TRBJ1-2; D remains unclear. Trimming removed 1 base from V and 4 bases from J, with 13 bases in between. This CDR3 is built from 15 residues. CDR1 is SGHVS, CDR2 FQNEAQ, per germline. The DNA for the CDR3 is TGTGCCAGCAGCTTAGGTGGCGGCCTTGGCTATGGCTACACCTTC. Translating gives CASSLGGGLGYGYTF.

The gene calls are TRBV6-5 and TRBJ1-6; 7 bases are shared with TRBD1. Germline CDR1 and CDR2: MNHEY and SVGAGI. This CDR3 contains 12 residues. J gave up 13 bases and V 7 bases, and 7 bases lay outside the gene matches. CDR3 region: CASTRQGKPLHF. The CDR3 nucleotides are TGTGCCAGCACCCGACAGGGAAAGCCCCTCCACTTT.

This rearrangement joins TRBV2 to TRBJ1-5, with D perhaps matching TRBD1 (5 bases). Germline V gene lookup returns CDR1 SNHLY and CDR2 FYNNEI. CDR3 size: 13 residues. V gave up 5 bases and J gave up 3 bases, with 8 bases separating them. CDR3 bases: TGTGCCAGCAGTCGACAGATCAATCAGCCCCAGCATTTT. Translating it yields CASSRQINQPQHF.

This rearrangement joins TRBV6-5 to TRBJ2-2, with 9 bases fitting TRBD1. This CDR3 contains 15 residues. Trimming cost V 5 bases and J 2 bases; bases outside gene matches: 3. Looked up from germline, CDR1 is MNHEY and CDR2 is SVGAGI. CDR3 in DNA: TGTGCCAGCAGTCGACAGGGGGTCAACACCGGGGAGCTGTTTTTT. This encodes CASSRQGVNTGELFF.

V and J are TRBV14 and TRBJ2-1; TRBD2 matches at 10 bases. Germline lookup yields CDR1 SGHDN and CDR2 FVKESK. Trimming cost V 3 bases and J 0 bases; bases outside gene matches: 20. CDR3 length: 22 amino acids. The DNA for the CDR3 is TGTGCCAGCAGCCACACTGCGCCCGGGACTAGCGCGATAAGGAGCTCCTACAATGAGCAGTTCTTC. It translates to CASSHTAPGTSAIRSSYNEQFF.

This chain connects TRBV9 to TRBJ1-6; D is perhaps TRBD1 (6 bases). The CDR3 loop spans 15 amino acids. V lost 0 bases and J lost 8, with 12 bases in between. Germline CDR1 reads SGDLS; CDR2 reads YYNGEE. CDR3 coding DNA: TGTGCCAGCAGCGTAGATGTAACAGGGCATTCACCCCTCCACTTT. Its protein is CASSVDVTGHSPLHF.

V and J are TRBV29-1 and TRBJ1-1; possible D gene TRBD1, 6 bases. Germline V gives CDR1 SQVTM, CDR2 ANQGSEA. This CDR3 contains 12 residues. Trimming removed 3 bases at V and 3 bases at J, with 8 bases between. CDR3 residues: CSVEGADTEAFF. The CDR3 DNA sequence: TGCAGCGTTGAGGGGGCGGACACTGAAGCTTTCTTT.

This clone was counted between two and nine times. This chain connects TRBV5-1 to TRBJ1-2; TRBD1 agrees at 9 bases. Germline V gene lookup returns CDR1 SGHRS and CDR2 YFSETQ. The CDR3 extends over 13 amino acids. The ends lost 5 bases at V and 8 bases at J; junction bases unmatched: 7. CDR3 in amino acids: CASRKTGGEGYTF. For the CDR3, the DNA is TGCGCCAGCAGAAAGACAGGGGGTGAAGGCTACACCTTC.

On this clone itself: The sample holds other DNA sequences that translate to the same CDR3. The CDR3 coding sequence is TGTGCCTGGAGTGTGGGGGGTAACCAGCCCCAGCATTTT. Protein product: CAWSVGGNQPQHF. The rearrangement joins TRBV30 to TRBJ1-5; D is perhaps TRBD1 (5 bases). From germline, CDR1 is GTSNPN and CDR2 SVGIG (reference sequence). There are 13 residues in the CDR3. Trimming pared 0 bases from V and 7 bases from J, leaving 10 bases between. Variable domain in full (rest from reference TRBV30 and TRBJ1-5): SQTIHQWPATLVQPVGSPLSLECTVEGTSNPNLYWYRQAAGRGLQLLFYSVGIGQISSEVPQNLSASRPQDRQFILSSKKLLLSDSGFYLCAWSVGGNQPQHFGDGTRLSIL.

This rearrangement joins TRBV15 to TRBJ2-5; D may be TRBD1 (5 bases). This CDR3 has 14 amino acids. Trimming pared 0 bases from V and 4 bases from J, leaving 9 bases between. Germline CDR1 and CDR2: LNHNV and YYDKDF (reference sequence). CDR3 in DNA: TGTGCCACCAGCAGAGATAAAAGGGGAGAGACCCAGTACTTC. It specifies CATSRDKRGETQYF. Looking up the rest from reference TRBV15 and TRBJ2-5 gives the full variable domain: DAMVIQNPRYQVTQFGKPVTLSCSQTLNHNVMYWYQQKSSQAPKLLFHYYDKDFNNEADTPDNFQSRRPNTSFCFLDIRSPGLGDTAMYLCATSRDKRGETQYFGPGTRLLVL.

J is TRBJ2-5 and V is TRBV19, with TRBD1 matching 9 bases. Germline V gene data show CDR1 as LNHDA and CDR2 as SQIVND (reference sequence). J lost 4 bases, V lost 6 bases, and 9 bases had no gene match. The CDR3 loop spans 15 amino acids. The CDR3, as DNA: TGTGCCAGTAGCTCGGACAGGGGAGGCGGAGAGACCCAGTACTTC. Protein: CASSSDRGGGETQYF.

This rearrangement joins TRBV5-1 to TRBJ1-6; 10 nucleotides match TRBD1. Germline trimming cut 0 bases from V and 9 bases from J; bases unmatched to any gene: 6. The germline V gene has CDR1 SGHRS and CDR2 YFSETQ. The CDR3 has 16 amino acids. CDR3 loop: CASSLAGDRGFSPLHF. CDR3 nucleotides: TGCGCCAGCAGCTTGGCCGGGGACAGGGGTTTTTCACCCCTCCACTTT.

The chain recombines TRBV5-1 with TRBJ2-7; 9 positions agree with TRBD1. Germline lookup yields CDR1 SGHRS and CDR2 YFSETQ. V lost 0 bases, J lost 4 bases, and 5 bases stayed unmatched. CDR3 length: 15 residues. This CDR3 is CASSLDQGQGYEQYF. Written as DNA, the CDR3 is TGCGCCAGCAGCTTGGACCAGGGACAGGGATACGAGCAGTACTTC.

The gene calls are TRBV9 and TRBJ1-4; D is ambiguous. This CDR3 has 15 amino acids. V lost 0 bases to trimming and J lost 7 bases, with 13 bases between them. Germline V gives CDR1 SGDLS, CDR2 YYNGEE. The chain's CDR3 is CASSVDRGSGEKLFF. The DNA for the CDR3 is TGTGCCAGCAGCGTAGATAGAGGGTCGGGTGAAAAACTGTTTTTT. Based on the CDR3 plus reference TRBV9 and TRBJ1-4, the full variable domain is DSGVTQTPKHLITATGQRVTLRCSPRSGDLSVYWYQQSLDQGLQFLIQYYNGEERAKGNILERFSAQQFPDLHSELNLSSLELGDSALYFCASSVDRGSGEKLFFGSGTQLSVL.

The genes are TRBV5-6 and TRBJ2-1; 8 bases line up with TRBD1. V shed 0 bases, J shed 8 bases, and the junction held 10 bases outside the gene matches. The CDR3 spans 16 residues. Germline loops: CDR1 SGHDT, CDR2 YYEEEE. CDR3 in DNA: TGTGCCAGCAGCTTGGGGAGGCAGGGGGCAACATATGAGCAGTTCTTC. Its translation is CASSLGRQGATYEQFF. Looking up the rest from reference TRBV5-6 and TRBJ2-1 gives the full variable domain: DAGVTQSPTHLIKTRGQQVTLRCSPKSGHDTVSWYQQALGQGPQFIFQYYEEEERQRGNFPDRFSGHQFPNYSSELNVNALLLGDSALYLCASSLGRQGATYEQFFGPGTRLTVL.

The V call is TRBV7-6, the J call TRBJ2-1, with D tentatively TRBD2 (6 bases). The CDR3 consists of 15 residues. Germline CDR1 reads SGHVS; CDR2 reads FNYEAQ. With 7 bases removed from V and 6 bases from J, the gap between germline ends came to 19 bases. The CDR3 here is CASTDLTGTRNEQFF. CDR3 sequence (DNA): TGTGCCAGCACCGACCTGACCGGGACTCGCAATGAGCAGTTCTTC.

The gene calls are TRBV9 and TRBJ2-1; TRBD1 might be the D (6 bases). The CDR3 sequence is 18 residues long. Germline V gene lookup returns CDR1 SGDLS and CDR2 YYNGEE. The germline V and J ends were trimmed by 0 bases and 5 bases, with 21 bases remaining between them. Here the CDR3 reads CASSVVLDGQGRNNEQFF. CDR3 sequence (DNA): TGTGCCAGCAGCGTAGTCCTTGACGGGCAGGGGCGAAACAATGAGCAGTTCTTC. Full variable domain (outside the CDR3, taken from reference TRBV9 and TRBJ2-1): DSGVTQTPKHLITATGQRVTLRCSPRSGDLSVYWYQQSLDQGLQFLIQYYNGEERAKGNILERFSAQQFPDLHSELNLSSLELGDSALYFCASSVVLDGQGRNNEQFFGPGTRLTVL.

This clone is a singleton in its sample. The rearrangement joins TRBV7-2 to TRBJ2-7; 7 bases line up with TRBD2. In germline, CDR1 is SGHTA, CDR2 FQGNSA. The CDR3 loop spans 15 amino acids. The V and J ends lost 0 bases and 3 bases, in that order; junction bases with no gene match: 5. DNA for the CDR3: TGTGCCAGCAGCTTAGCGGGCGGGAGCTACTACGAGCAGTACTTC. The encoded protein is CASSLAGGSYYEQYF.

The chain employs TRBV28 and TRBJ2-1; perhaps TRBD2 as D (6 bases). CDR3 length equals 15 residues. Germline CDR1 is MDHEN and CDR2 is SYDVKM. Trimming cost V 2 bases and J 9 bases, with 17 bases left between them. CDR3 in DNA: TGTGCCAGCAGTTTACGGAGGGTGGCGGTTCTTGAGCAGTTCTTC. Translated: CASSLRRVAVLEQFF.

The rearrangement joins TRBV7-9 to TRBJ2-2, with D maybe TRBD2 (6 bases). Germline V gene data show CDR1 as SEHNR and CDR2 as FQNEAQ (reference sequence). Trimming left V 4 bases short and J 5 bases short, with 20 bases between. This CDR3 is built from 17 residues. The CDR3 region is CASSSLVGQGGTGELFF. CDR3 DNA: TGTGCCAGCAGCTCCCTCGTAGGGCAGGGAGGAACCGGGGAGCTGTTTTTT.

CDR3 bases: TGTGCCAGCAGCGTCGCTAGTGACAGCGAGCAGTACTTC. Translated: CASSVASDSEQYF. The genes are TRBV9 and TRBJ2-7; a possible D gene is TRBD1 (5 bases). CDR3 length: 13 residues. V shed 2 bases and J shed 6 bases, with 12 bases lying between them. The germline V gene encodes CDR1 SGDLS and CDR2 YYNGEE.

This clone was seen only once. The chain recombines TRBV6-1 with TRBJ1-3; D unclear. The germline V gene has CDR1 MNHNS and CDR2 SASEGT. V lost 7 bases, J lost 8 bases, and 12 bases lay in between. There are 12 residues in the CDR3. The CDR3 sequence is CASTHHRDTIYF. The CDR3 DNA reads as TGTGCCAGCACCCATCATCGGGACACCATATATTTT.